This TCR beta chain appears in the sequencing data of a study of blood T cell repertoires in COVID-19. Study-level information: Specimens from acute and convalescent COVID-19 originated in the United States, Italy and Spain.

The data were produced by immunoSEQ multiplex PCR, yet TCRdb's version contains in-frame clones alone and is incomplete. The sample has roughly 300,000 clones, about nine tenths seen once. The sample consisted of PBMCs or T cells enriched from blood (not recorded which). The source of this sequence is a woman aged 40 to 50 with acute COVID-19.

The CDR3 coding sequence is TGCAGCGTTGAGACAGGGTCGAACACTGAAGCTTTCTTT. It translates to CSVETGSNTEAFF. The rearrangement links TRBV29-1 to TRBJ1-1, with TRBD1 identical over 7 bases. J was trimmed by 1 base and V by 3 bases; bases with no gene match: 2. The CDR3 length is 13 residues. Per the germline V gene, CDR1 is SQVTM and CDR2 is ANQGSEA.